This TCR beta chain derives from a study of blood T cell repertoires in COVID-19. Study-wide context: PBMCs, B-cell-depleted T cells, or T cells provided the cDNA or gDNA that made up the material.

Trimming removed 2 bases at V and 7 bases at J, with 15 bases between. This CDR3 spans 16 amino acids. Germline V lookup: CDR1 SNHLY, CDR2 FYNNEI. Profiled with immunoSEQ multiplex PCR; TCRdb holds only in-frame clones, not every one. The table records about 230,000 clones, roughly 81% of them present only once. The sequence derives from a middle-aged man with acute or convalescent COVID-19. Sequenced material: peripheral blood. V is TRBV2 and J is TRBJ1-6; tentative D call: TRBD1 (6 bases). The CDR3 nucleotides read TGTGCCAGCAGTGAACTTGAGGCCGGACAGAATTCACCCCTCCACTTT. Protein product: CASSELEAGQNSPLHF.